The 18 T cell receptor beta chains presented below share a single source sample, sequenced in a study of cytomegalovirus exposure and HLA in healthy donors. Researchers ran the PCR with 60 Vbeta and 13 Jbeta primers. Only in-frame clones appear in the TCRdb table, and some are missing; sequencing was by immunoSEQ multiplex PCR. In the table there are around 130,000 clones, about 81% of which are singletons. What was sequenced was PBMCs. All receptors come from a man aged 40-55 years in good health and CMV-seronegative.

The CDR3 region is CASSRTSSYEQYF. Written as DNA, the CDR3 is TGTGCCAGCAGCCGCACGAGTTCCTACGAGCAGTACTTC. The V and J genes are TRBV7-9 and TRBJ2-7; D is unclear. Germline CDR1 and CDR2: SEHNR and FQNEAQ (reference sequence). V was cut by 5 bases and J by 1 base, with 9 bases left in between. The CDR3 runs 13 residues.

The chain recombines TRBV19 with TRBJ1-1; no clear D. Per germline, CDR1 LNHDA and CDR2 SQIVND (reference sequence). CDR3 length: 12 amino acids. Trimming left V 3 bases short and J 10 bases short, with 12 bases between. This CDR3 reads CASSIFGERAFF. The CDR3 DNA reads as TGTGCCAGTAGTATTTTCGGGGAACGAGCTTTCTTT.

V usage is TRBV4-2 and J usage is TRBJ2-3, with D possibly matching TRBD1 (5 bases). The CDR3 runs to 17 residues. Germline-derived CDR1 and CDR2 are LGHNA and YNFKEQ. The V gene lost 1 base and the J gene lost 6 bases, with 20 bases spanning the gap. The CDR3 spells CASSQGQQGRSADTQYF. The DNA of the CDR3 is TGTGCCAGCAGCCAAGGTCAGCAGGGTCGATCCGCCGATACGCAGTATTTT.

As DNA, the CDR3 is TGTGCCAGCAGGACAGGTTTAGGCTACGAGCAGTACTTC. Amino acids: CASRTGLGYEQYF. This chain uses TRBV6-5 with TRBJ2-7, with a weak D call TRBD1 (6 bases). The ends were cut back, 6 bases at V and 3 bases at J, with 12 bases in the middle. In germline, CDR1 is MNHEY, CDR2 SVGAGI. The CDR3 is 13 amino acids.

The chain couples TRBV21-1 to TRBJ2-7; the D call in the table, TRBD2, was not verified against the DNA. TRBV21-1 is labeled a pseudogene. The CDR3 length is 15 residues. The CDR3 nucleotides read TGTGCCAGCAGCAAAGATGGGGGAGGGAACTACGAGCAGTACTTC. This sequence encodes CASSKDGGGNYEQYF.

The chain links TRBV29-1 to TRBJ2-2, with D possibly matching TRBD1 (5 bases). The germline V gene encodes CDR1 SQVTM and CDR2 ANQGSEA. CDR3 size: 16 residues. V lost 7 bases and J lost 0, with 18 bases in between. CDR3 in amino acids: CSALPPGRANTGELFF. The CDR3 coding sequence is TGCAGCGCCCTACCCCCGGGCAGGGCGAACACCGGGGAGCTGTTTTTT.

The V and J genes are TRBV10-3 and TRBJ2-5, with 8 positions matching TRBD1. The CDR3 consists of 13 residues. Germline V gives CDR1 ENHRY, CDR2 SYGVKD. Losses at the gene ends were 6 bases for V and 5 bases for J; bases not matched to a gene: 5. The CDR3 nucleotides read TGTGCCATCAGAGGGACAGGAGGGGAGACCCAGTACTTC. Amino acid sequence: CAIRGTGGETQYF.

V is TRBV7-2 and J is TRBJ1-3; D not resolved. Trimming shortened V by 4 bases and J by 2 bases, and 9 bases separated the two germline ends. Germline lookup yields CDR1 SGHTA and CDR2 FQGNSA. This CDR3 spans 14 amino acids. DNA of the CDR3: TGTGCCAGCAGCTCTCTTGAGACTGGAAACACCATATATTTT. Its translation is CASSSLETGNTIYF.

In this sample, this clone turned up a few times. CDR3 in DNA: TGTGCCAGCAGGGGACAGAAGAAAGGATCCTACAATGAGCAGTTCTTC. Its translation is CASRGQKKGSYNEQFF. This rearrangement joins TRBV11-2 to TRBJ2-1; 7 bases match TRBD1. The length of the CDR3 is 16 residues. Losses at the gene ends were 6 bases for V and 1 base for J; bases not matched to a gene: 9. CDR1 and CDR2 (germline): SGHAT, FQNNGV.

This chain connects TRBV5-4 to TRBJ2-3; TRBD2 matches at 8 bases. This CDR3 is built from 16 residues. Germline V gives CDR1 SGHNT, CDR2 YYREEE (reference sequence). Unmatched junction bases numbered 7, after V lost 4 bases and J lost 0 bases. CDR3 DNA: TGTGCCAGCAGCCCCGGGGGGGTTCGTAGCACAGATACGCAGTATTTT. Translating it yields CASSPGGVRSTDTQYF.

This chain links TRBV28 with TRBJ2-1; 10 bases are shared with TRBD1. V gave up 3 bases and J gave up 8 bases; unmatched junction bases: 7. This CDR3 has 15 residues. Germline lookup yields CDR1 MDHEN and CDR2 SYDVKM. CDR3 DNA: TGTGCCAGCAGTTTGATGGGACAGGGGACCCATGAGCAGTTCTTC. Its translation: CASSLMGQGTHEQFF. The complete variable domain, with remaining parts taken from reference TRBV28 and TRBJ2-1, reads DVKVTQSSRYLVKRTGEKVFLECVQDMDHENMFWYRQDPGLGLRLIYFSYDVKMKEKGDIPEGYSVSREKKERFSLILESASTNQTSMYLCASSLMGQGTHEQFFGPGTRLTVL.

The V call is TRBV9, the J call TRBJ1-2; D is undetermined. The V end was cut by 3 bases, the J end by 2 bases, with 2 bases between. The V gene's germline CDR1 is SGDLS and CDR2 YYNGEE. The CDR3 loop spans 11 amino acids. The CDR3 is CASSANYGYTF. The DNA for the CDR3 is TGTGCCAGCAGCGCAAACTATGGCTACACCTTC. The variable domain in full, completed from reference TRBV9 and TRBJ1-2, reads DSGVTQTPKHLITATGQRVTLRCSPRSGDLSVYWYQQSLDQGLQFLIQYYNGEERAKGNILERFSAQQFPDLHSELNLSSLELGDSALYFCASSANYGYTFGSGTRLTVV.

This rearrangement joins TRBV5-1 to TRBJ1-4, with a weak D call TRBD1 (6 bases). Germline-derived CDR1 and CDR2 are SGHRS and YFSETQ. The V and J ends lost 3 bases and 5 bases respectively, with 14 bases between them. The CDR3 contains 15 residues. CDR3 nucleotides: TGCGCCAGCAGCTCCGGACAGAAACTAAATGAAAAACTGTTTTTT. It encodes CASSSGQKLNEKLFF.

The chain has TRBV9 and TRBJ2-2; a weak D match, TRBD2 (7 bases). CDR3 size: 17 residues. V lost 1 base to trimming and J lost 1 base, with 14 bases between them. Germline CDR1 and CDR2: SGDLS and YYNGEE. CDR3 in DNA: TGTGCCAGCAGCGTACTACAGGGAGGGTGGAACACCGGGGAGCTGTTTTTT. It codes for CASSVLQGGWNTGELFF.

This chain uses TRBV5-1 with TRBJ1-3; D uncertain. The CDR3 spans 14 residues. Germline CDR1 reads SGHRS; CDR2 reads YFSETQ. Trimming left V 0 bases short and J 3 bases short, with 7 bases between. CDR3 region: CASSLAEIGNTIYF. The CDR3 DNA reads TGCGCCAGCAGCTTGGCGGAGATTGGAAACACCATATATTTT.

The chain is built from TRBV6-5 and TRBJ1-4; 8 bases map to TRBD1. The CDR3 loop spans 14 amino acids. V lost 4 bases and J lost 7; bases outside the gene matches: 5. Per germline, CDR1 MNHEY and CDR2 SVGAGI. Here the CDR3 DNA reads TGTGCCAGCAGTTCCGCCACAGGGGGTGAAAAACTGTTTTTT. As protein: CASSSATGGEKLFF.

The V gene is TRBV4-2, the J gene TRBJ1-5; D uncertain. The V end was cut by 0 bases, the J end by 8 bases, with 11 bases between. The length of the CDR3 is 14 residues. Germline-derived CDR1 and CDR2 are LGHNA and YNFKEQ. The CDR3 region is CASSQDTLPEPQHF. In DNA, the CDR3 is TGTGCCAGCAGCCAAGACACTCTTCCGGAGCCCCAGCATTTT.

The chain joins TRBV9 to TRBJ2-1, with D possibly TRBD2 on 6 matching bases. This CDR3 comprises 16 residues. The germline V gene has CDR1 SGDLS and CDR2 YYNGEE. V gave up 1 base and J gave up 3 bases, with 14 bases separating them. CDR3 amino acids: CASSVFSSANYNEQFF. The CDR3 DNA reads as TGTGCCAGCAGCGTATTTTCTAGCGCCAACTACAATGAGCAGTTCTTC.